The 13 T cell receptor beta chains reported below all come from one sample, sequenced in a study of shared clonotypes between healthy human individuals. The table came from immunoSEQ multiplex PCR; TCRdb's copy has only in-frame clones and leaves some out. The data contain 2 million to 2.5 million clones, approximately 95% of them singletons. Input material: naive CD4+ T cells sorted from blood. The sample's subset: CD45RA+ positively selected. The receptors originated from a man younger than 35 in good health.

V gene TRBV6-5 combines with J gene TRBJ1-1; D may be TRBD1 (5 bases). This CDR3 region has 12 residues. Germline lookup yields CDR1 MNHEY and CDR2 SVGAGI. Deletions cut 2 bases from V and 7 bases from J, with 8 bases between. This CDR3 reads CASSYGGFEAFF. CDR3 in DNA: TGTGCCAGCAGTTACGGGGGGTTTGAAGCTTTCTTT.

The CDR3 spells CASSAPGGHQPQHF. DNA for the CDR3: TGTGCCAGCAGCGCGCCAGGGGGCCATCAGCCCCAGCATTTT. The V and J genes are TRBV7-2 and TRBJ1-5; TRBD1 matches at 8 bases. This CDR3 comprises 14 residues. Germline lookup yields CDR1 SGHTA and CDR2 FQGNSA. V shed 5 bases, J shed 5 bases, and the junction held 5 bases outside the gene matches.

This chain joins TRBV6-5 and TRBJ2-1; 9 bases fit TRBD2. From germline, CDR1 is MNHEY and CDR2 SVGAGI. The V segment lost 1 base and the J segment 7 bases; nucleotides outside the gene matches: 5. The CDR3 contains 15 residues. The CDR3 loop reads CASSYWAGGTNEQFF. The CDR3, as DNA: TGTGCCAGCAGTTACTGGGCGGGAGGGACAAATGAGCAGTTCTTC.

The rearrangement joins TRBV5-1 to TRBJ1-1, with D tentatively TRBD1 (6 bases). Trimming removed 3 bases at V and 1 base at J, with 10 bases between. Germline CDR1 reads SGHRS; CDR2 reads YFSETQ. The CDR3 is 14 residues long. Here the CDR3 DNA reads TGCGCCAGCAGCTCCCAACAGGGGAACACTGAAGCTTTCTTT. Protein: CASSSQQGNTEAFF.

Of note for this clone: Distinct nucleotide sequences in the sample also encode this CDR3. The rearrangement joins TRBV25-1 to TRBJ1-1; D not resolved. The V end lost 4 bases, the J end lost 1 base, and 1 base lay between the germline ends. CDR3 length: 11 residues. Germline V lookup: CDR1 MGHDK, CDR2 SYGVNS. DNA for the CDR3: TGTGCCAGCAGTGGGAACACTGAAGCTTTCTTT. Translation: CASSGNTEAFF. Based on the CDR3 plus reference TRBV25-1 and TRBJ1-1, the full variable domain is EADIYQTPRYLVIGTGKKITLECSQTMGHDKMYWYQQDPGMELHLIHYSYGVNSTEKGDLSSESTVSRIRTEHFPLTLESARPSHTSQYLCASSGNTEAFFGQGTRLTVV.

The V gene is TRBV30, the J gene TRBJ1-5; D gene ambiguous. The CDR3 is 11 amino acids. In germline, CDR1 is GTSNPN, CDR2 SVGIG (reference sequence). Trimming removed 2 bases at V and 11 bases at J, with 10 bases between. CDR3 protein: CAWSLGLAQHF. CDR3 coding DNA: TGTGCCTGGAGTCTCGGGTTGGCCCAGCATTTT.

This chain joins TRBV5-6 and TRBJ2-5; D call uncertain. CDR3 length equals 14 residues. Germline V gene data show CDR1 as SGHDT and CDR2 as YYEEEE. With 4 bases removed from V and 2 bases from J, the gap between germline ends came to 12 bases. Written as DNA, the CDR3 is TGTGCCAGCAGCCCCCGGCGGTTTCAAGAGACCCAGTACTTC. Protein: CASSPRRFQETQYF.

This clone appeared a single time. V is TRBV10-1 and J is TRBJ2-1; 8 bases fit TRBD2. Germline loops: CDR1 WNHNN, CDR2 SYGVQD (reference sequence). The CDR3 is 14 residues long. V trimming: 4 bases; J trimming: 6 bases; junction bases outside the gene matches: 5. CDR3 DNA sequence: TGCGCCAGCAGTGGGACTAGCTTCGGCAATGAGCAGTTCTTC. Residues: CASSGTSFGNEQFF.

Of note for this clone: The identical CDR3 is also encoded by other nucleotide sequences in the sample. The genes are TRBV30 and TRBJ2-3, with 10 bases fitting TRBD2. The CDR3 spans 16 residues. Per the germline V gene, CDR1 is GTSNPN and CDR2 is SVGIG (reference sequence). V shed 1 base and J 0 bases; nucleotides not matched to a gene: 4. CDR3 DNA sequence: TGTGCCTGGAGTGCCGGACTAGCGGCTAGCACAGATACGCAGTATTTT. Protein: CAWSAGLAASTDTQYF.

V usage is TRBV2 and J usage is TRBJ2-4, with TRBD1 identical over 9 bases. Germline lookup yields CDR1 SNHLY and CDR2 FYNNEI. CDR3 length: 14 amino acids. Trimming at V came to 6 bases and at J to 7 bases, leaving 7 bases not matched to a gene. The CDR3 region has the DNA TGTGCCAGCAGCGAACAGGGGGCCGGGAACATTCAGTACTTC. Its translation is CASSEQGAGNIQYF.

The rearrangement uses TRBV2 and TRBJ2-2; 8 bases align to TRBD1. This CDR3 contains 16 residues. The V gene end was trimmed by 0 bases and the J gene end by 4 bases; junction bases not matched to a gene: 4. Germline CDR1 SNHLY, CDR2 FYNNEI. The CDR3 protein is CASSEAQGAGTGELFF. The DNA of the CDR3 is TGTGCCAGCAGTGAAGCCCAGGGGGCCGGCACCGGGGAGCTGTTTTTT.

CDR3 DNA sequence: TGTGCCAGTAGTATCACCGGGACCGGGAGAGGCTACACCTTC. Encoded protein: CASSITGTGRGYTF. V gene TRBV19 combines with J gene TRBJ1-2, with D possibly matching TRBD1 (5 bases). CDR3 length: 14 amino acids. Germline V gene data show CDR1 as LNHDA and CDR2 as SQIVND (reference sequence). Deletions cut 3 bases from V and 8 bases from J, with 16 bases between. The whole variable domain, filled in from reference TRBV19 and TRBJ1-2, reads DGGITQSPKYLFRKEGQNVTLSCEQNLNHDAMYWYRQDPGQGLRLIYYSQIVNDFQKGDIAEGYSVSREKKESFPLTVTSAQKNPTAFYLCASSITGTGRGYTFGSGTRLTVV.

The V gene is TRBV25-1, the J gene TRBJ2-2; TRBD2 might be the D (6 bases). With 3 bases removed from V and 0 bases from J, the gap between germline ends came to 8 bases. The CDR3 is 15 amino acids. Germline V gene sequence: CDR1 MGHDK, CDR2 SYGVNS. The chain's CDR3 is CASSEREANTGELFF. DNA of the CDR3: TGTGCCAGCAGTGAGCGGGAAGCGAACACCGGGGAGCTGTTTTTT.